In its sample, the clone carrying this T cell receptor beta chain was seen many times. No antigen is known for it. Unique molecular identifiers were incorporated when the TCRbeta library was constructed. From the PCR reads, TCRdb called clonotypes with MiXCR, one entry per CDR3 protein. In the table there are approximately 500,000 distinct CDR3 sequences, approximately 10% of which are singletons. Looked up from germline, CDR1 is DFQATT and CDR2 is SNEGSKA (reference sequence). The CDR3 is 13 amino acids. Trimming took off 6 bases at V and 0 bases at J, with 10 bases between the two ends. This sample is part of a study of T-cell reconstitution after alpha-beta-depleted transplantation in children. Study-level findings and limits: Some patients owed their high day-60 TCRbeta diversity to surviving recipient T cells and thymic progenitors.

Material: PBMCs, obtained before TCRalphabeta/CD19-depleted stem cell transplant. The chain carries TRBV20-1 and TRBJ2-3; possible D gene TRBD2, 5 bases. This receptor was obtained from a child between 2 and 9 years old with inherited bone marrow failure, due to receive a stem cell transplant. CDR3 bases: TGCAGTGCGAGGGAGACTAGCACAGATACGCAGTATTTT. Translated: CSARETSTDTQYF.